This TCR beta chain originates from a study of cytomegalovirus exposure and HLA in healthy donors. Overall study findings and caveats: Reports described diagnosis of cytomegalovirus status by the classifier as highly specific and sensitive. There were some public TCRs occurring in many donors, but most TCR sequences were rare. The authors assumed roughly uniform sequencing depth across donors for presence/absence analyses.

A note on this clone: No antigen is known for it.

A multiplex PCR was run with 60 Vbeta primers and 13 Jbeta primers. Repertoires were generated with immunoSEQ multiplex PCR, while TCRdb's copy carries only in-frame clones and drops some. The data hold more than 150,000 clones, with approximately 78% observed a single time. Though probably carrying unrecorded immune exposures, donors were nominally healthy at sampling. V was cut by 6 bases and J by 9 bases, with 12 bases left in between. Germline V gene lookup returns CDR1 SNHLY and CDR2 FYNNEI. CDR3 length: 12 amino acids. The chain uses TRBV2 and TRBJ2-1; possibly TRBD2 for D (5 bases). The TCR sequence derives from a woman in her late teens or twenties in good health and CMV-seronegative. Sequencing used PBMCs. CDR3 protein: CASSRDLGEQFF. The CDR3 DNA reads TGTGCCAGCAGCCGGGATCTCGGTGAGCAGTTCTTC.